Detailed here is one TCR beta chain. Its binding antigen is unknown. Base qualities are not provided; no much larger clone lies one nucleotide away. This sample is part of a study of T cell changes during pregnancy in multiple sclerosis (dated by TCRdb to between 2017 and 2020). Study-wide context: The study examined how the T cell repertoire changed over the course of pregnancy in women with multiple sclerosis.

Libraries were made using the immunoSEQ multiplex PCR assay. In TCRdb, the immuneACCESS table is reduced to in-frame sequences with V and J assigned. These tables do not hold every clone; where another copy was compared, an unresolved V gene accounts for under half, and the others remain unexplained. Within this sample are tens of thousands of clones, with roughly 96% of them counted one time only. The ten biggest clones cover roughly 1.2% of the sample. The CDR1 and CDR2 encoded by the germline V gene are KGHSH and LQKENI. Compared with germline, V lacks 2 bases and J lacks 3 bases; bases without a gene match: 4. The CDR3 spans 14 residues, from the cysteine through the phenylalanine. Just CDR3 DNA is preserved here, 42 bases in frame from base 1.

Source: peripheral blood, taken in the second trimester of pregnancy. This TCR derives from a female donor with multiple sclerosis, enrolled in a pregnancy study. The V and J segments used are TRBV18 and TRBJ2-7; TRBD1 fits 7 bases in the junction. The DNA sequence is TGTGCCAGCTCACCAACGGACAGGAACTACGAGCAGTACTTC. Its protein reads: CASSPTDRNYEQYF.